The entry below gives a single TCR beta chain sequence along with its context. Trimming at V came to 4 bases and at J to 0 bases, leaving 4 bases not matched to a gene. Germline V lookup: CDR1 SGHRS, CDR2 YFSETQ. The CDR3 sequence is 14 residues long. These data come from a study of blood T cells in healthy people across ages. Sample-barcoded 5' priming and a J-beta primer mix drove a second PCR of roughly 6 to 12 cycles. MiXCR, run by TCRdb on the 5' RACE reads, gives a single entry per CDR3 protein. This table holds some 560,000 distinct CDR3 sequences, 27% found once. This same sample was also part of a study on T cells of mothers and their children. As that study records: The sample comes from fewer than ten healthy Caucasian donors: mothers and children. Sequencing returned over 9 million TCR beta CDR3 reads per mother and around 3 million per child.

The clonotype comes from a boy aged 2 to 9 in good health. The specimen was blood. The chain links TRBV5-1 to TRBJ2-7; 7 bases are shared with TRBD1. As DNA, the CDR3 is TGCGCCAGCAGCGTGACAGGGAGCTCCTACGAGCAGTACTTC. Translating gives CASSVTGSSYEQYF.